This T cell receptor (beta chain) is drawn from a study of response to subunit inactivated influenza vaccine. Findings and caveats of the study: Each seasonal flu vaccination may recruit only limited new T cells, authors suggested.

Trimming took 2 bases from V and 0 from J; bases not matched to a gene: 4. The CDR3 has 15 amino acids. Germline CDR1 SGHTA, CDR2 FQGNSA. The sample holds a few counts of this clonotype. Antigen: not known. TCRdb re-called the RT-PCR reads through MiXCR, storing one row per CDR3 protein. The repertoire holds 400,000 to 650,000 distinct CDR3 sequences, with around 7.7% as singletons. The chain has TRBV7-2 and TRBJ2-7; 7 bases fit TRBD2. The sample was PBMCs from blood, taken roughly 24 months after vaccination. This receptor was taken from a man in his fifties or sixties who received an inactivated influenza vaccine. CDR3 amino acids: CASSLSRTSSYEQYF. CDR3 DNA: TGTGCCAGCAGCTTATCTAGGACTAGCTCCTACGAGCAGTACTTC.